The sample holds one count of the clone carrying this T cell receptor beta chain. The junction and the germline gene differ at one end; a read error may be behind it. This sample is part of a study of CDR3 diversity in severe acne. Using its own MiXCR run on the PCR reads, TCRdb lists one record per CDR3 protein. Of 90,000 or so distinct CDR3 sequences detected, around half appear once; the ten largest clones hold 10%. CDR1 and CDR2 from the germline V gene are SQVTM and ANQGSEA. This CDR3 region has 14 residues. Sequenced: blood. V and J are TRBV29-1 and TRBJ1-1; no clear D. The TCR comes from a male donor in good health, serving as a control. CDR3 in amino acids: CSAEHLTWDTEAFF. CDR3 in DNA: TGCAGCGCTGAACACCTAACGTGGGACACTGAAGCTTTCTTT.